Presented here are 25 T cell receptor beta chains from one specimen sequenced in a study of T cells in tuberculosis. Only in-frame clones appear in the TCRdb table, and some are missing; sequencing was by immunoSEQ multiplex PCR. The sample consists of about 58,000 clones, 70% to 90% of them appearing once. Cells were sorted from thawed PBMC rested overnight and stained with GMM-loaded CD1B tetramer, viability dye and anti-CD3. C32 glucose monomycolate from Rhodococcus equi was loaded onto the CD1B tetramers. The sequencing input was CD1b-GMM tetramer-negative cells sorted from PBMCs. These receptors came from an adult woman with latent tuberculosis.

J is TRBJ2-2 and V is TRBV7-6; 8 positions agree with TRBD2. The CDR3 is 15 residues long. J lost 4 bases, V lost 5 bases, and 6 bases had no gene match. CDR1 SGHVS and CDR2 FNYEAQ come from the germline V gene. Here the CDR3 reads CASSAQAGVTGELFF. The CDR3 DNA follows: TGTGCCAGCAGCGCCCAAGCGGGAGTCACCGGGGAGCTGTTTTTT. The full variable domain, with the rest looked up from reference TRBV7-6 and TRBJ2-2, is GAGVSQSPRYKVTKRGQDVALRCDPISGHVSLYWYRQALGQGPEFLTYFNYEAQQDKSGLPNDRFSAERPEGSISTLTIQRTEQRDSAMYRCASSAQAGVTGELFFGEGSRLTVL.

The V and J genes are TRBV7-8 and TRBJ2-7; TRBD2 matches 11 bases. CDR1 SGHVS and CDR2 FQNEAQ come from the germline V gene. V lost 1 base and J lost 1; bases outside the gene matches: 6. The CDR3 runs to 17 residues. The CDR3, as DNA: TGTGCCAGCAGCTTAGTATCGACTAGCGGGGTTTCCTACGAGCAGTACTTC. Translation gives CASSLVSTSGVSYEQYF.

The chain has TRBV10-3 and TRBJ2-1; D might be TRBD2 (7 bases). CDR3 length equals 15 residues. Germline V lookup: CDR1 ENHRY, CDR2 SYGVKD. V lost 6 bases to trimming and J lost 7 bases, with 19 bases between them. CDR3 protein: CAISLEGGVWNEQFF. The DNA of the CDR3 is TGTGCCATCAGCCTAGAAGGGGGGGTGTGGAATGAGCAGTTCTTC.

The chain carries TRBV10-3 and TRBJ2-5; TRBD2 aligns across 7 bases. V was clipped by 8 bases and J by 4 bases; unmatched bases: 16. Germline loops: CDR1 ENHRY, CDR2 SYGVKD. There are 16 residues in the CDR3. The CDR3 sequence is CAIGGDVARLGETQYF. The CDR3 DNA follows: TGTGCCATCGGGGGGGACGTTGCCCGATTGGGAGAGACCCAGTACTTC.

This sequence joins TRBV5-6 and TRBJ2-7; no clear D gene. The V gene's germline CDR1 is SGHDT and CDR2 YYEEEE. V dropped 3 bases and J dropped 2 bases, with 3 bases sitting between them. The CDR3 is 11 residues long. CDR3 sequence (DNA): TGTGCCAGCAGCTCCGCCTACGAGCAGTACTTC. Amino acid sequence: CASSSAYEQYF.

The chain links TRBV6-4 to TRBJ2-2, with TRBD2 identical over 7 bases. Losses at the gene ends were 4 bases for V and 4 bases for J; bases not matched to a gene: 6. The CDR3 sequence is 15 residues long. Germline V gives CDR1 MRHNA, CDR2 SNTAGT. CDR3 loop: CASSAAGEGTGELFF. CDR3 coding DNA: TGTGCCAGCAGTGCGGCGGGAGAGGGCACCGGGGAGCTGTTTTTT.

The chain employs TRBV5-1 and TRBJ1-2, with 8 nucleotides matching TRBD1. J was trimmed by 1 base and V by 4 bases; bases with no gene match: 3. The CDR3 has 14 residues. Germline loops: CDR1 SGHRS, CDR2 YFSETQ. The chain's CDR3 is CASSIDRGNYGYTF. The CDR3 coding sequence is TGCGCCAGCAGCATTGACAGGGGTAACTATGGCTACACCTTC.

The V and J genes are TRBV30 and TRBJ2-5; D remains unclear. Judging by the DNA end, TRBJ2-7 fits better; the J call may be wrong. CDR3 length equals 11 residues. Germline-derived CDR1 and CDR2 are GTSNPN and SVGIG (reference sequence). The CDR3 nucleotides are TGTGCCTGGAGTCTAGACTACGAGCAGTACTTC. Translated: CAWSLDYEQYF.

As regards this clone: Other DNA sequences in this specimen translate into the identical CDR3. The V and J genes are TRBV19 and TRBJ2-7; maybe TRBD2 (5 bases). Germline CDR1 and CDR2: LNHDA and SQIVND (reference sequence). The CDR3 runs 15 residues. Between the trimmed V and J ends, which lost 4 bases and 3 bases, there was a span of 16 bases. The CDR3 DNA reads TGTGCCAGTAGTACCCCCGGGATTGGGCTCTACGAGCAGTACTTC. It yields the protein CASSTPGIGLYEQYF.

This clone has just one count. This chain uses TRBV4-1 with TRBJ1-5; a weak D match, TRBD1 (5 bases). V was trimmed by 6 bases and J by 2 bases, leaving 11 bases between them. The CDR3 has 14 residues. In germline, CDR1 is MGHRA, CDR2 YSYEKL. As DNA, the CDR3 is TGCGCCAGCAGGGAGACAGTGGGCAATCAGCCCCAGCATTTT. Translation gives CASRETVGNQPQHF.

This chain uses TRBV2 with TRBJ1-5; D call uncertain. Germline V gives CDR1 SNHLY, CDR2 FYNNEI. CDR3 length: 14 amino acids. V was clipped by 6 bases and J by 7 bases, with 16 bases between them. The CDR3 is CASSSVGGQQPQHF. DNA for the CDR3: TGTGCCAGCAGCTCCGTGGGAGGGCAGCAGCCCCAGCATTTT.

The chain links TRBV5-1 to TRBJ1-2; 9 nucleotides agree with TRBD1. V gave up 6 bases and J gave up 9 bases; unmatched junction bases: 9. The CDR3 contains 13 residues. Per the germline V gene, CDR1 is SGHRS and CDR2 is YFSETQ. The CDR3 nucleotides are TGCGCCAGCACAGAACAGGGGGCTTCTAGCTACACCTTC. It translates to CASTEQGASSYTF. The full variable domain, its missing parts supplied by reference TRBV5-1 and TRBJ1-2, is KAGVTQTPRYLIKTRGQQVTLSCSPISGHRSVSWYQQTPGQGLQFLFEYFSETQRNKGNFPGRFSGRQFSNSRSEMNVSTLELGDSALYLCASTEQGASSYTFGSGTRLTVV.

This clone was counted only a few times. V gene TRBV6-6 combines with J gene TRBJ1-3, with a possible D match to TRBD1 (5 bases). The V gene's germline CDR1 is MNHNY and CDR2 SVGAGI (reference sequence). Trimming shortened V by 6 bases and J by 0 bases, and 9 bases separated the two germline ends. The CDR3 runs to 14 residues. CDR3 residues: CASRRQISGNTIYF. As DNA, the CDR3 is TGTGCCAGCAGAAGACAGATCTCTGGAAACACCATATATTTT.

The J gene is TRBJ2-7, the V gene TRBV7-9; TRBD1 matches 7 bases. The CDR3 spans 14 residues. The germline CDR1 and CDR2 sequences are SEHNR and FQNEAQ (reference sequence). With 5 bases clipped from V and 3 bases from J, the junction kept 7 bases outside the gene matches. CDR3 in amino acids: CASSPDRENYEQYF. Written as DNA, the CDR3 is TGTGCCAGCAGCCCCGACAGGGAGAACTACGAGCAGTACTTC.

The chain recombines TRBV28 with TRBJ2-7; 13 nucleotides agree with TRBD2. The V gene's germline CDR1 is MDHEN and CDR2 SYDVKM. This CDR3 comprises 14 residues. V lost 5 bases and J lost 6; bases outside the gene matches: 4. CDR3 nucleotide sequence: TGTGCCAGCAGTCCGGGACTAGCGGGACTCGAGCAGTACTTC. It encodes CASSPGLAGLEQYF. The variable domain in full, with the rest retrieved from reference TRBV28 and TRBJ2-7, is DVKVTQSSRYLVKRTGEKVFLECVQDMDHENMFWYRQDPGLGLRLIYFSYDVKMKEKGDIPEGYSVSREKKERFSLILESASTNQTSMYLCASSPGLAGLEQYFGPGTRLTVT.

J is TRBJ1-4 and V is TRBV9; 7 bases are shared with TRBD1. V dropped 4 bases and J dropped 7; count of bases not matched to a gene: 10. Germline CDR1 reads SGDLS; CDR2 reads YYNGEE. The CDR3 is made up of 15 amino acids. The CDR3 here is CASSSMEGAGEKLFF. In DNA, the CDR3 is TGTGCCAGCAGCTCCATGGAGGGGGCTGGTGAAAAACTGTTTTTT. The whole variable domain, filled in from reference TRBV9 and TRBJ1-4, reads DSGVTQTPKHLITATGQRVTLRCSPRSGDLSVYWYQQSLDQGLQFLIQYYNGEERAKGNILERFSAQQFPDLHSELNLSSLELGDSALYFCASSSMEGAGEKLFFGSGTQLSVL.

The CDR3: CASSPSPGNTIYF. CDR3 nucleotide sequence: TGTGCCAGCAGCCCTTCTCCCGGAAACACCATATATTTT. The chain links TRBV7-3 to TRBJ1-3, with no clear D. Per germline, CDR1 SGHTA and CDR2 FQGTGA. This CDR3 region has 13 residues. Trimming cost V 5 bases and J 4 bases, with 9 bases left between them.

CDR3 DNA: TGTGCCAGCAGCTTAGATGTGGGGCGGGGGGAGCAGTACTTC. The encoded protein is CASSLDVGRGEQYF. The V call is TRBV7-2, the J call TRBJ2-7; TRBD2 agrees at 7 bases. From germline, CDR1 is SGHTA and CDR2 FQGNSA. The CDR3 has 14 residues. Germline trimming cut 1 base from V and 7 bases from J; bases unmatched to any gene: 7.

The chain has TRBV27 and TRBJ1-5; 7 nucleotides align to TRBD1. The CDR3 runs 16 residues. V lost 2 bases, J lost 4 bases, and 8 bases stayed unmatched. The germline gives CDR1 MNHEY, CDR2 SMNVEV (reference sequence). DNA of the CDR3: TGTGCCAGCAGTTTAAACCCGGGACAGAGAAATCAGCCCCAGCATTTT. It translates to CASSLNPGQRNQPQHF.

The chain joins TRBV2 to TRBJ1-1; 7 bases are shared with TRBD1. Trimming at V came to 6 bases and at J to 5 bases, leaving 6 bases not matched to a gene. The germline gives CDR1 SNHLY, CDR2 FYNNEI. The CDR3 has 13 residues. The CDR3, as DNA: TGTGCCAGCAGGGGGACACAGGGGACTGAAGCTTTCTTT. Protein: CASRGTQGTEAFF.

Written as DNA, the CDR3 is TGTGCCATCAGTAAGGACAGGGGGCCTGGGGATACGCAGTATTTT. Its translation is CAISKDRGPGDTQYF. The chain has TRBV10-3 and TRBJ2-3, with 11 bases identical to TRBD1. CDR3 length: 15 amino acids. Germline CDR1 reads ENHRY; CDR2 reads SYGVKD. After removal of 5 bases from V and 6 bases from J, the junction contained 7 bases not matched to a gene.

The chain joins TRBV5-5 to TRBJ2-5; 12 bases match TRBD2. Looked up from germline, CDR1 is SGHKS and CDR2 is YYEKEE (reference sequence). The CDR3 totals 16 residues. V shed 3 bases, J shed 4 bases, and the junction held 7 bases outside the gene matches. The DNA of the CDR3 is TGTGCCAGCAGCTCCCCTTTGGGACTAGCGGGAGAGACCCAGTACTTC. Its translation: CASSSPLGLAGETQYF.

With regard to this clone: The sample carries other DNA sequences with the same CDR3. The chain couples TRBV29-1 to TRBJ2-2; D unresolved. Trimming pared 0 bases from V and 1 base from J, leaving 6 bases between. This CDR3 is built from 14 residues. CDR1 and CDR2 (germline): SQVTM, ANQGSEA. The CDR3 sequence: CSVEDPQNTGELFF. The CDR3 DNA reads TGCAGCGTTGAAGACCCACAGAACACCGGGGAGCTGTTTTTT.

The rearrangement uses TRBV2 and TRBJ2-5; 8 bases fit TRBD2. This CDR3 contains 14 residues. Germline CDR1 and CDR2: SNHLY and FYNNEI. Trimming removed 3 bases from V and 5 bases from J; junction bases left unmatched: 5. As DNA, the CDR3 is TGTGCCAGCAGTGATCCGGGACTAGTTGAGACCCAGTACTTC. Translated: CASSDPGLVETQYF.

This sequence joins TRBV27 and TRBJ2-1; 9 nucleotides agree with TRBD2. Unmatched junction bases numbered 2, after V lost 1 base and J lost 4 bases. The CDR3 extends over 15 amino acids. Germline lookup yields CDR1 MNHEY and CDR2 SMNVEV (reference sequence). The CDR3 region has the DNA TGTGCCAGCAGTTTATGGCTAGCGGGATACAATGAGCAGTTCTTC. This codes for CASSLWLAGYNEQFF.